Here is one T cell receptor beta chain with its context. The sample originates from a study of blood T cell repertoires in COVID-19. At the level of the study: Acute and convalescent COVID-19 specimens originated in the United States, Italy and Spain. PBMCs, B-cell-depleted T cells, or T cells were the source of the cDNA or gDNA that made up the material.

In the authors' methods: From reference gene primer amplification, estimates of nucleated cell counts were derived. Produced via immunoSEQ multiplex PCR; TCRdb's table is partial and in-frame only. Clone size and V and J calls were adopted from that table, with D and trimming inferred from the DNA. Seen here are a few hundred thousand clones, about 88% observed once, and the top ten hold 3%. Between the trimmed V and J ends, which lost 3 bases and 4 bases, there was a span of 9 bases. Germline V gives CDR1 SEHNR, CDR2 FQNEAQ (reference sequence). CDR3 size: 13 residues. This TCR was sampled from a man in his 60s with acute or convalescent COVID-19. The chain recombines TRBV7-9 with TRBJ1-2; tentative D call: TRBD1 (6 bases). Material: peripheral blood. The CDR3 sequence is CASSLGAGYGYTF. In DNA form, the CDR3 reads TGTGCCAGCAGCTTGGGGGCAGGCTATGGCTACACCTTC. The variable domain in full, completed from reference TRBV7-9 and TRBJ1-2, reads DTGVSQNPRHKITKRGQNVTFRCDPISEHNRLYWYRQTLGQGPEFLTYFQNEAQLEKSRLLSDRFSAERPKGSFSTLEIQRTEQGDSAMYLCASSLGAGYGYTFGSGTRLTVV.